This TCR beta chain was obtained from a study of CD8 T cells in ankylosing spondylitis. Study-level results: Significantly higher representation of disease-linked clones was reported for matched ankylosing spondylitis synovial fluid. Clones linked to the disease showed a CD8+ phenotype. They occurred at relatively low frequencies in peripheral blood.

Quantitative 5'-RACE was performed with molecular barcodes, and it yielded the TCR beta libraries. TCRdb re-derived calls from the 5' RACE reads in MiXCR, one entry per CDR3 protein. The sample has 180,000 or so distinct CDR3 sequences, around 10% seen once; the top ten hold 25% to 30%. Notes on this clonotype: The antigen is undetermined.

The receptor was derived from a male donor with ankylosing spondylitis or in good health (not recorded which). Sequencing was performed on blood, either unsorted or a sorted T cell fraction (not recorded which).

The CDR3 loop reads CASSTLAGGPNEQFF. CDR3 DNA: TGTGCCAGCAGTACCCTAGCGGGGGGGCCCAATGAGCAGTTCTTC. The genes are TRBV12-3 or TRBV12-4 and TRBJ2-1, with 12 bases identical to TRBD2. The CDR3 extends over 15 amino acids. V lost 5 bases to trimming and J lost 6 bases; unmatched junction nucleotides: 5.